These 21 T cell receptor beta chains came from one sample sequenced in a study of cytomegalovirus exposure and HLA in healthy donors. Only in-frame clones appear in the TCRdb table, and some are missing; sequencing was by immunoSEQ multiplex PCR. The sample holds a few hundred thousand clones, roughly 90% seen once. Material: PBMCs. These receptors all come from a woman under 30 in good health and CMV-seronegative.

V and J are TRBV11-3 and TRBJ1-4, with D hard to call. The length of the CDR3 is 17 residues. Germline lookup yields CDR1 SGHNT and CDR2 YENEEA. V dropped 1 base and J dropped 0 bases, with 12 bases sitting between them. The CDR3, as DNA: TGTGCCAGCAGCTTAGTTGTGTTGAGCGCAACTAATGAAAAACTGTTTTTT. This gives the protein CASSLVVLSATNEKLFF.

The chain is built from TRBV28 and TRBJ2-7; D unresolved. With 3 bases removed from V and 1 base from J, the gap between germline ends came to 4 bases. The CDR3 runs to 12 residues. The germline V gene has CDR1 MDHEN and CDR2 SYDVKM. This CDR3 reads CASSFPSYEQYF. CDR3 in DNA: TGTGCCAGCAGTTTTCCATCCTACGAGCAGTACTTC.

This rearrangement joins TRBV5-4 to TRBJ2-7, with D possibly being TRBD2 (5 bases). The CDR3 sequence is 14 residues long. V shed 2 bases and J shed 3 bases, with 12 bases lying between them. CDR1 and CDR2 from the germline V gene are SGHNT and YYREEE (reference sequence). CDR3 region: CASSFPGGSYEQYF. CDR3 nucleotide sequence: TGTGCCAGCAGCTTTCCCGGAGGAAGCTACGAGCAGTACTTC.

The genes are TRBV27 and TRBJ2-1, with D maybe TRBD1 (5 bases). With 5 bases removed from V and 4 bases from J, the gap between germline ends came to 15 bases. Germline V gene sequence: CDR1 MNHEY, CDR2 SMNVEV (reference sequence). The CDR3 extends over 15 amino acids. Here the CDR3 DNA reads TGTGCCAGCAGTCCCCAATTTGACAGTTACAATGAGCAGTTCTTC. The encoded protein is CASSPQFDSYNEQFF.

This rearrangement joins TRBV5-8 to TRBJ1-1; 7 nucleotides align to TRBD1. Per germline, CDR1 SGHTS and CDR2 YDEGEE. This CDR3 is built from 13 residues. The ends lost 2 bases at V and 3 bases at J; junction bases unmatched: 1. This CDR3 is CASSFDRDTEAFF. CDR3 bases: TGTGCCAGCAGCTTTGACAGGGACACTGAAGCTTTCTTT.

This chain uses TRBV20-1 with TRBJ2-7; D gene unclear. V was clipped by 6 bases and J by 6 bases, with 12 bases between them. The germline V gene has CDR1 DFQATT and CDR2 SNEGSKA (reference sequence). CDR3 length: 11 residues. The DNA of the CDR3 is TGCAGTGCCATCCCCGGGTTCGAGCAGTACTTC. This gives the protein CSAIPGFEQYF.

The gene calls are TRBV11-2 and TRBJ1-5; 8 bases line up with TRBD1. The germline CDR1 and CDR2 sequences are SGHAT and FQNNGV. The V gene end was trimmed by 5 bases and the J gene end by 4 bases; junction bases not matched to a gene: 7. This CDR3 region has 15 residues. This CDR3 reads CASSPDRVGNQPQHF. CDR3 bases: TGTGCCAGCAGCCCGGACAGGGTCGGAAATCAGCCCCAGCATTTT.

This sequence joins TRBV19 and TRBJ2-5; no definite D call. CDR3 length: 13 residues. Trimming shortened V by 5 bases and J by 0 bases, and 7 bases separated the two germline ends. Germline V lookup: CDR1 LNHDA, CDR2 SQIVND (reference sequence). CDR3 DNA sequence: TGTGCCAGTAGTGTAAACTACCAAGAGACCCAGTACTTC. Translated, it gives CASSVNYQETQYF.

This chain joins TRBV4-3 and TRBJ2-5; possible D gene TRBD2, 6 bases. CDR1 and CDR2 from the germline V gene are LGHNA and YSLEER. The CDR3 extends over 14 amino acids. V dropped 1 base and J dropped 0 bases, with 6 bases sitting between them. CDR3 bases: TGCGCCAGCAGCCAAGGCGGGAACCAAGAGACCCAGTACTTC. Amino acid sequence: CASSQGGNQETQYF.

The chain recombines TRBV9 with TRBJ2-5, with 7 bases that match TRBD1. V lost 0 bases and J lost 2; bases outside the gene matches: 7. CDR3 length: 16 amino acids. Germline loops: CDR1 SGDLS, CDR2 YYNGEE. The CDR3 protein is CASSVGDSRIQETQYF. The CDR3 DNA sequence: TGTGCCAGCAGCGTAGGGGACAGCAGAATTCAAGAGACCCAGTACTTC.

V is TRBV18 and J is TRBJ2-7, with a tentative D call TRBD1 (5 bases). The CDR3 runs 13 residues. CDR1 and CDR2 from the germline V gene are KGHSH and LQKENI. V lost 3 bases, J lost 1 base, and 7 bases lay in between. CDR3 sequence (DNA): TGTGCCAGCTCACCGCGACAGTCCTACGAGCAGTACTTC. The encoded protein is CASSPRQSYEQYF. The whole variable domain, filled in from reference TRBV18 and TRBJ2-7, reads NAGVMQNPRHLVRRRGQEARLRCSPMKGHSHVYWYRQLPEEGLKFMVYLQKENIIDESGMPKERFSAEFPKEGPSILRIQQVVRGDSAAYFCASSPRQSYEQYFGPGTRLTVT.

V usage is TRBV6-5 and J usage is TRBJ2-5; 7 nucleotides align to TRBD2. The CDR3 sequence is 15 residues long. Germline-derived CDR1 and CDR2 are MNHEY and SVGAGI. V was pared by 4 bases and J by 3 bases, with 8 bases of the junction left unmatched. CDR3 nucleotide sequence: TGTGCCAGCAGTTCGTTAGCGGGTTGGGAAGAGACCCAGTACTTC. Protein sequence: CASSSLAGWEETQYF.

The chain combines TRBV27 with TRBJ2-1; 9 bases are a match to TRBD2. The V and J ends lost 5 bases and 4 bases, in that order; junction bases with no gene match: 12. The CDR3 totals 17 residues. Germline lookup yields CDR1 MNHEY and CDR2 SMNVEV (reference sequence). CDR3 nucleotides: TGTGCCAGCAGTCCTCGGGGTAGCGGGAGTTGGTACAATGAGCAGTTCTTC. As protein: CASSPRGSGSWYNEQFF.

For this clone: Different DNA sequences within this sample yield the same CDR3. In DNA form, the CDR3 reads TGCGCCAGCAGCTTGACGGGGGACTATGGCTACACCTTC. Protein: CASSLTGDYGYTF. The chain couples TRBV5-1 to TRBJ1-2, with D tentatively TRBD1 (5 bases). Deletions cut 1 base from V and 3 bases from J, with 7 bases between. CDR3 length: 13 amino acids. Germline lookup yields CDR1 SGHRS and CDR2 YFSETQ.

The chain joins TRBV6-1 to TRBJ2-7, with 8 bases matching TRBD1. Germline V gene lookup returns CDR1 MNHNS and CDR2 SASEGT. This CDR3 region has 14 residues. After removal of 7 bases from V and 2 bases from J, the junction contained 7 bases not matched to a gene. As DNA, the CDR3 is TGTGCCAGCAACCGGGACAGGACGACCTACGAGCAGTACTTC. This encodes CASNRDRTTYEQYF.

The chain combines TRBV5-6 with TRBJ2-7, with 8 bases matching TRBD1. Germline V gives CDR1 SGHDT, CDR2 YYEEEE. The CDR3 has 14 amino acids. V trimming: 1 base; J trimming: 6 bases; junction bases outside the gene matches: 6. The DNA for the CDR3 is TGTGCCAGCAGCTTGTTGCAGGGGGCGAGCGAGCAGTACTTC. Encoded protein: CASSLLQGASEQYF.

This clone has just a few counts. The V gene is TRBV28, the J gene TRBJ1-2, with TRBD1 matching 8 bases. This CDR3 is 15 amino acids long. V was pared by 8 bases and J by 4 bases, with 12 bases of the junction left unmatched. Germline V gene lookup returns CDR1 MDHEN and CDR2 SYDVKM. This chain's CDR3 is CASLPPGQEAYGYTF. CDR3 nucleotides: TGTGCCAGCCTCCCCCCGGGACAGGAAGCCTATGGCTACACCTTC.

The chain is built from TRBV18 and TRBJ1-3; 7 nucleotides line up with TRBD1. The V gene's germline CDR1 is KGHSH and CDR2 LQKENI. V lost 5 bases to trimming and J lost 4 bases; unmatched junction nucleotides: 8. The CDR3 totals 15 residues. The chain's CDR3 is CASSSDRVAGNTIYF. CDR3 DNA: TGTGCCAGCTCATCCGACAGGGTAGCCGGAAACACCATATATTTT.

The chain employs TRBV27 and TRBJ1-3; D is possibly TRBD1 (6 bases). V was shortened by 3 bases and J by 0 bases, with 9 bases between the two germline ends. Germline V gene sequence: CDR1 MNHEY, CDR2 SMNVEV (reference sequence). The CDR3 is 15 residues long. The CDR3 protein is CASSLTGFSGNTIYF. For the CDR3, the DNA is TGTGCCAGCAGTTTGACAGGCTTCTCTGGAAACACCATATATTTT.

This chain joins TRBV28 and TRBJ2-3; 12 bases are shared with TRBD2. The V gene end was trimmed by 4 bases and the J gene end by 4 bases; junction bases not matched to a gene: 9. The CDR3 length is 17 residues. Germline V gives CDR1 MDHEN, CDR2 SYDVKM. The CDR3 spells CASSSVQLAGGSDTQYF. In nucleotides, the CDR3 is TGTGCCAGCAGTTCGGTCCAACTAGCGGGAGGTTCAGATACGCAGTATTTT.

This clone was recorded only once. The chain employs TRBV28 and TRBJ2-7, with 9 bases fitting TRBD1. The ends lost 5 bases at V and 6 bases at J; junction bases unmatched: 8. The CDR3 covers 14 residues. CDR1 and CDR2 from the germline V gene are MDHEN and SYDVKM. The CDR3 loop reads CASSPRDRDSEQYF. The CDR3 DNA is TGTGCCAGCAGTCCCCGGGACAGGGATAGCGAGCAGTACTTC.